These T cell receptor beta chains were read from a single sample in a study of T cells in localized non-small cell lung cancer. TCRdb's copy holds only in-frame clones and misses some; the assay was immunoSEQ multiplex PCR. The repertoire holds some 50,000 clones, with 70% to 90% as singletons. The material sequenced was PBMCs, taken before any cancer treatment. These receptors came from a female donor with stage II lung adenocarcinoma. Each CDR3 is given with its conserved first and last residue. The D gene is left open where the match is weak. A clone size is listed for some rows: how often the clone was seen (once, few, many), or a class if it is expanded.

v_gene,j_gene,abundance,d_gene,len,CDR3nt,CDR3aa
TRBV7-9,TRBJ1-1,NA,NA,14,TGTGCCAGCAGCTTAGGAATCGGAAGTGATGAAGCTTTCTTT,CASSLGIGSDEAFF
TRBV6-5,TRBJ1-3,NA,NA,14,TGTGCCAGCAGTTATAAGAATAGTGGAAACACCATATATTTT,CASSYKNSGNTIYF
TRBV9,TRBJ2-3,NA,NA,15,TGTGCCAGCAGCCCTTCGGGGGCCGTCGGGGATACGCAGTATTTT,CASSPSGAVGDTQYF
TRBV7-9,TRBJ2-7,NA,TRBD2,15,TGTGCCAGCAGCTTAGGCGCGGGGGGGCCCGGACAGCAGTACTTC,CASSLGAGGPGQQYF
TRBV29-1,TRBJ2-7,NA,TRBD1,14,TGCAGCGTTGTTGGACAGGGGATATCCTACGAGCAGTACTTC,CSVVGQGISYEQYF
TRBV5-6,TRBJ2-5,NA,NA,14,TGTGCCAGCAGCTTGGGGGGGGCACAAGAGACCCAGTACTTC,CASSLGGAQETQYF
TRBV5-5,TRBJ1-2,NA,TRBD1,14,TGTGCCAGCACCGAGGCAGGGGGGGACTATGGCTACACCTTC,CASTEAGGDYGYTF
TRBV25-1,TRBJ2-3,NA,TRBD2,14,TGTGCCAGCAGTGTTTCAGCGGGGAGGGATACGCAGTATTTT,CASSVSAGRDTQYF
TRBV7-9,TRBJ1-2,once,TRBD1,13,TGTGCCAGCAGCCCAGGGGGGCCGAGTGGCTACACCTTC,CASSPGGPSGYTF
TRBV4-1,TRBJ2-1,NA,NA,17,TGCGCCAGCAGCCAAATCCTTCGGGGCCCAGGGTTGAATGAGCAGTTCTTC,CASSQILRGPGLNEQFF
TRBV5-1,TRBJ1-1,NA,NA,15,TGCGCCAGCAGCCTCGCACCCCACCTGGGCACTGAAGCTTTCTTT,CASSLAPHLGTEAFF
TRBV7-6,TRBJ2-7,NA,TRBD1,15,TGTGCCAGCAGCTTAGGGGCGGGACAGGCCTACGAGCAGTACTTC,CASSLGAGQAYEQYF
TRBV27,TRBJ2-4,NA,NA,14,TGTGCCAGCGCCCCCATAGCCGGAATGGGCATTCAGTACTTC,CASAPIAGMGIQYF
TRBV15,TRBJ1-1,NA,NA,15,TGTGCCACCAGCGCCCGGGTGGGACGGAACACTGAAGCTTTCTTT,CATSARVGRNTEAFF
TRBV18,TRBJ1-1,NA,NA,13,TGTGCCAGCTCGGCCACACAGAACACTGAAGCTTTCTTT,CASSATQNTEAFF
TRBV7-8,TRBJ2-1,few,TRBD2,16,TGTGCCAGCAGCCCAGGACTCGGCGGGGGGCTGAATGAGCAGTTCTTC,CASSPGLGGGLNEQFF
TRBV7-2,TRBJ2-2,NA,NA,13,TGTGCCAGCAGCTCGACCAACACCGGGGAGCTGTTTTTT,CASSSTNTGELFF
TRBV7-3,TRBJ2-7,NA,TRBD1,15,TGTGCCAGCAGCTTAACCGACAGGGTTGGAAACGAGCAGTACTTC,CASSLTDRVGNEQYF
TRBV7-6,TRBJ2-5,NA,TRBD2,19,TGTGCCAGCAGCACCCCGACCCATGCAGCTAGCGGGGGGTGGGAGACCCAGTACTTC,CASSTPTHAASGGWETQYF
TRBV9,TRBJ1-4,NA,NA,15,TGTGCCAGCAGCGTAGGAGCTGGGGGTAATGAAAAACTGTTTTTT,CASSVGAGGNEKLFF
TRBV29-1,TRBJ2-7,NA,NA,13,TGCAGCGTGCAAGGACAAGGGAGTTACGAGCAGTACTTC,CSVQGQGSYEQYF
TRBV6-1,TRBJ1-4,NA,NA,12,TGTGCCAGCAGTGAAGCCGGTTTTAGACTGTTTTTT,CASSEAGFRLFF